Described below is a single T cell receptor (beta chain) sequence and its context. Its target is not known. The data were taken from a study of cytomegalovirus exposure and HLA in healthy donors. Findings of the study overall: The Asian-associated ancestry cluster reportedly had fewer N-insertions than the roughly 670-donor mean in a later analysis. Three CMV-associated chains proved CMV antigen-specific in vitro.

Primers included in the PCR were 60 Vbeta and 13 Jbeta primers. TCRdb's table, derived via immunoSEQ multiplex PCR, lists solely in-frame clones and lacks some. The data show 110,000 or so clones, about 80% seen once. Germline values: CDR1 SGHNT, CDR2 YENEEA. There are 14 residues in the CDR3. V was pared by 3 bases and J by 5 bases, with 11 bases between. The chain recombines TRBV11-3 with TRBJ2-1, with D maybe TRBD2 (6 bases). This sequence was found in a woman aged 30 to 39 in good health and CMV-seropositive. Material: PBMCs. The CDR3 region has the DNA TGTGCCAGCAGCTTTTGGCGGGAAAACAATGAGCAGTTCTTC. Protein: CASSFWRENNEQFF.